Presented here are 9 T cell receptor beta chains from one specimen sequenced in a study of blood T cell repertoires in COVID-19. Data came from immunoSEQ multiplex PCR; TCRdb stores just in-frame clones and leaves some out. Among approximately 16,000 clones listed, roughly 86% were seen once. Sequences were obtained from peripheral blood. All receptors come from a human donor in a cohort sampled during active COVID-19.

The gene calls are TRBV7-8 and TRBJ2-6; no reliable D call. V was shortened by 1 base and J by 1 base, with 14 bases between the two germline ends. Germline V lookup: CDR1 SGHVS, CDR2 FQNEAQ. CDR3 size: 18 residues. CDR3 sequence reads: CASSLDGGSPSGANVLTF. CDR3 in DNA: TGTGCCAGCAGCTTAGATGGCGGCAGCCCGTCTGGGGCCAACGTCCTGACTTTC. Full variable domain (remainder filled in from reference TRBV7-8 and TRBJ2-6): GAGVSQSPRYKVAKRGQDVALRCDPISGHVSLFWYQQALGQGPEFLTYFQNEAQLDKSGLPSDRFFAERPEGSVSTLKIQRTQQEDSAVYLCASSLDGGSPSGANVLTFGAGSRLTVL.

In this sample, this clone turned up once. V gene TRBV5-5 combines with J gene TRBJ1-3; possibly TRBD1 for D (5 bases). CDR1 and CDR2 (germline): SGHKS, YYEKEE (reference sequence). V was shortened by 0 bases and J by 8 bases, with 12 bases between the two germline ends. The CDR3 sequence is 14 residues long. This chain's CDR3 is CASSLDKGLDTIYF. In nucleotides, the CDR3 is TGTGCCAGCAGCTTGGACAAGGGGTTAGACACCATATATTTT.

The chain recombines TRBV7-6 with TRBJ1-4; D is unclear. Trimming shortened V by 5 bases and J by 4 bases, and 17 bases separated the two germline ends. Germline V gene sequence: CDR1 SGHVS, CDR2 FNYEAQ. The CDR3 has 16 amino acids. CDR3 DNA sequence: TGTGCCAGCAGCCAAGAGGGCACAGAAGTTAATGAAAAACTGTTTTTT. Protein sequence: CASSQEGTEVNEKLFF. Together with reference TRBV7-6 and TRBJ1-4, the CDR3 gives the full variable domain: GAGVSQSPRYKVTKRGQDVALRCDPISGHVSLYWYRQALGQGPEFLTYFNYEAQQDKSGLPNDRFSAERPEGSISTLTIQRTEQRDSAMYRCASSQEGTEVNEKLFFGSGTQLSVL.

This sequence joins TRBV28 and TRBJ2-5, with TRBD1 matching over 8 bases. CDR1 and CDR2 from the germline V gene are MDHEN and SYDVKM. The length of the CDR3 is 20 residues. The ends lost 5 bases at V and 3 bases at J; junction bases unmatched: 23. CDR3 DNA: TGTGCCAGCAGTCCCCGACAGGGGATTTCGCGGCGAAACAAGAAAGAGACCCAGTACTTC. Translating gives CASSPRQGISRRNKKETQYF.

The chain employs TRBV7-2 and TRBJ1-1; possibly TRBD1 for D (5 bases). Germline CDR1 reads SGHTA; CDR2 reads FQGNSA. V was pared by 5 bases and J by 0 bases, with 10 bases between. The CDR3 is 14 amino acids. CDR3 DNA: TGTGCCAGCAGCCGTGACAGAGTGAACACTGAAGCTTTCTTT. It encodes CASSRDRVNTEAFF. Full variable domain (rest looked up from reference TRBV7-2 and TRBJ1-1): GAGVSQSPSNKVTEKGKDVELRCDPISGHTALYWYRQSLGQGLEFLIYFQGNSAPDKSGLPSDRFSAERTGGSVSTLTIQRTQQEDSAVYLCASSRDRVNTEAFFGQGTRLTVV.

This clone appeared a single time. The chain has TRBV5-1 and TRBJ2-7; D call uncertain. V was shortened by 4 bases and J by 3 bases, with 8 bases between the two germline ends. Germline loops: CDR1 SGHRS, CDR2 YFSETQ. CDR3 size: 12 residues. This chain's CDR3 is CASSESDYEQYF. CDR3 nucleotides: TGCGCCAGCAGCGAAAGCGACTACGAGCAGTACTTC. Combining the CDR3 with reference TRBV5-1 and TRBJ2-7 gives the whole variable domain KAGVTQTPRYLIKTRGQQVTLSCSPISGHRSVSWYQQTPGQGLQFLFEYFSETQRNKGNFPGRFSGRQFSNSRSEMNVSTLELGDSALYLCASSESDYEQYFGPGTRLTVT.

This clone was seen only a few times. This chain connects TRBV19 to TRBJ1-5; D not certain. CDR3 length equals 12 residues. Germline CDR1 and CDR2: LNHDA and SQIVND (reference sequence). Trimming removed 5 bases at V and 6 bases at J, with 8 bases between. This CDR3 reads CASSRSVQPQHF. The CDR3 DNA sequence: TGTGCCAGTAGTCGGTCCGTTCAGCCCCAGCATTTT.

V and J are TRBV6-5 and TRBJ1-5; D possibly corresponds to TRBD1 (5 bases). The CDR3 is 15 residues long. Deletions cut 9 bases from V and 7 bases from J, with 22 bases between. Germline V CDR1 and CDR2: MNHEY, SVGAGI. Written as DNA, the CDR3 is TGTGCCAGTCAGAAGGACGCAGGCGGGGGGCAGCCCCAGCATTTT. Translation gives CASQKDAGGGQPQHF.

This chain joins TRBV14 and TRBJ2-1, with TRBD2 matching over 12 bases. V lost 1 base and J lost 4; bases outside the gene matches: 8. Germline V gene data show CDR1 as SGHDN and CDR2 as FVKESK. The CDR3 spans 18 residues. CDR3 protein: CASSQGLASGGGYNEQFF. Written as DNA, the CDR3 is TGTGCCAGCAGCCAAGGCTTGGCTAGCGGGGGGGGTTACAATGAGCAGTTCTTC. The variable domain in full, with the rest retrieved from reference TRBV14 and TRBJ2-1, is EAGVTQFPSHSVIEKGQTVTLRCDPISGHDNLYWYRRVMGKEIKFLLHFVKESKQDESGMPNNRFLAERTGGTYSTLKVQPAELEDSGVYFCASSQGLASGGGYNEQFFGPGTRLTVL.